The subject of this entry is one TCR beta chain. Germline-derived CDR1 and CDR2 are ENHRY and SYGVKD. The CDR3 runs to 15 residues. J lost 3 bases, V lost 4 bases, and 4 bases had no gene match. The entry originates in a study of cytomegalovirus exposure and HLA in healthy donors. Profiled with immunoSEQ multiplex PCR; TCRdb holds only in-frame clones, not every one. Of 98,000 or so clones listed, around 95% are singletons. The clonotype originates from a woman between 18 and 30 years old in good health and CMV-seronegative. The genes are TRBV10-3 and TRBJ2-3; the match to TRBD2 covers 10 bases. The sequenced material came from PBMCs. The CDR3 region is CAISGAGGRTDTQYF. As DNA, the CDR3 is TGTGCCATCAGTGGAGCGGGGGGGCGGACAGATACGCAGTATTTT.